This is a list of T cell receptor beta chains from one sample in a study of OX40 agonist ivuxolimab in advanced cancers. Here immunoSEQ multiplex PCR was the method, and the copy in TCRdb shows in-frame clones only, minus some. The sample includes tens of thousands of clones, roughly 86% of them seen just once. Sequencing was performed on CD4+ or CD8+ T cells sorted from blood, taken in a trial of the OX40 agonist ivuxolimab. Source of these receptors: an adult with an advanced solid tumor such as melanoma, head and neck, liver or kidney cancer. CDR3s include the opening cysteine and the closing phenylalanine or tryptophan. D genes are given only for firm matches. Only part of the rows carry a size: once, few, many, or a class if the clone is expanded.

j_gene,abundance,d_gene,v_gene,CDR3nt,CDR3aa
TRBJ1-5,.,TRBD1,TRBV29-1,TGCAGCGTTGGTGAGGGGGCAAGGCAGCCCCAGCATTTT,CSVGEGARQPQHF
TRBJ2-2,.,.,TRBV7-3,TGTGCCAGCAGCCTGGGCCCCGAGGGCACCGGGGAGCTGTTTTTT,CASSLGPEGTGELFF
TRBJ1-5,.,.,TRBV5-8,TGTGCCAGCAGCTCGGGACAATCGGACAATCAGCCCCAGCATTTT,CASSSGQSDNQPQHF
TRBJ1-2,few,.,TRBV2,TGTGCCAGCATTATTATTGACAGCCTTCCTCGGGGCTACACCTTC,CASIIIDSLPRGYTF
TRBJ1-2,.,TRBD1,TRBV5-3,TGTGCCAGCAGCCCCCCAGGGGGGGACGGCTACACCTTC,CASSPPGGDGYTF
TRBJ2-7,.,TRBD1,TRBV11-3,TGTGCCAGCAGCCGGACAGGAAGCTCCTACGAGCAGTACTTC,CASSRTGSSYEQYF
TRBJ2-5,once,TRBD1,TRBV11-2,TGTGCCAGCAGCTTAGGGCGGGTGGGGGACAGAAGCCAAGAGACCCAGTACTTC,CASSLGRVGDRSQETQYF
TRBJ1-2,.,TRBD1,TRBV28,TGTGCCAGCAGTTTTGGACAGGGTATTCGTGGCTACACCTTC,CASSFGQGIRGYTF
TRBJ1-2,.,.,TRBV28,TGTGCCAGCAGGGGGGAGGGGAAGAGGCGCTACACCTTC,CASRGEGKRRYTF
TRBJ2-7,.,TRBD2,TRBV5-4,TGTGCCAGCAGCCTGGGACTAGCGGACTACGAGCAGTACTTC,CASSLGLADYEQYF
TRBJ2-2,.,.,TRBV7-6,TGTGCCAGCAGCCGCCTCCCTCAATACGGCGGGGAGCTGTTTTTT,CASSRLPQYGGELFF
TRBJ1-5,few,.,TRBV30,TGTGCCCTACAGGACAGTTTTAATCAGCCCCAGCATTTT,CALQDSFNQPQHF
TRBJ2-7,.,TRBD1,TRBV18,TGTGCCAGCACCCGATTCAGGGGGACCTACGAGCAGTACTTC,CASTRFRGTYEQYF
TRBJ2-5,.,.,TRBV5-1,TGCGCCAGCGGAAAGGGACGGGCGTCCCAAGAGACCCAGTACTTC,CASGKGRASQETQYF
TRBJ2-7,.,.,TRBV6-1,TGTGCCAGCAGCAGCGGCTCGCATACATCCTACGAGCAGTACTTC,CASSSGSHTSYEQYF
TRBJ2-5,.,.,TRBV23-1,TGCGCCAGCAGTCAATCGAGGCAGGGGGGGACCCAGTACTTC,CASSQSRQGGTQYF
TRBJ1-1,.,.,TRBV10-1,TGCGCCAGCACTAAGGGGGGCCTAGACACTGAAGCTTTCTTT,CASTKGGLDTEAFF